This T cell receptor beta chain was found in a study of T-cell memory formation after mild COVID-19. Whole-study results and caveats: Among CD4+ contracting clones, most were CM and EM, and CD8+ ones EMRA.

The authors produced TCR alpha and TCR beta cDNA libraries with sample barcodes and UMIs by 5'RACE using constant-segment primers. One entry per CDR3 protein results from TCRdb running MiXCR on the 5' RACE reads. Of 360,000 or so distinct CDR3 sequences in the sample, 25% to 30% were seen once. The germline CDR1 and CDR2 sequences are SQVTM and ANQGSEA. The CDR3 sequence is 14 residues long. Trimming took off 3 bases at V and 4 bases at J, with 13 bases between the two ends. About this clonotype: Antigen: not known.

The sequenced material came from PBMCs or a T cell subset sorted from them (not recorded which). The chain joins TRBV29-1 to TRBJ2-1; TRBD1 or TRBD2 may be the D gene (5 bases each). The receptor was isolated from an adult woman who had mild COVID-19 (a few samples of this study predate the infection). Cell type and time point are not known. The CDR3 sequence is CSVDPRDGYNEQFF. CDR3 sequence (DNA): TGCAGCGTTGACCCCCGGGACGGGTACAATGAGCAGTTCTTC.